Following are 6 T cell receptor beta chains from one sample sequenced in a study of T cells in women clearing cervical HPV infection. The method was immunoSEQ multiplex PCR; TCRdb's version includes in-frame clones alone and lacks a portion of them. Recorded for this sample: 35,000 to 45,000 clones. Sequencing was carried out using blood buffy coat. The receptor set was obtained from a woman aged 18-69 years with a cervical HPV16 infection that either progressed to CIN3+ or cleared (not recorded which).

Notes on this clone: Sequencing ends 3 residues short of the CDR3 end; the germline J gene provides the rest. The V call is TRBV7-9, the J call TRBJ1-2, with D possibly matching TRBD1 (6 bases). Germline lookup yields CDR1 SEHNR and CDR2 FQNEAQ (reference sequence). The CDR3 is 12 residues long. The CDR3 is CASSRGGRGYTF. The CDR3 DNA, read in part, is TGTGCCAGCAGCCGGGGGGGCAGGGGC.

As regards this clone: Read data end 3 residues before the CDR3 end; the end is taken from the germline J gene. V and J are TRBV7-6 and TRBJ2-3; D is possibly TRBD2 (6 bases). This CDR3 region has 16 residues. Looked up from germline, CDR1 is SGHVS and CDR2 is FNYEAQ. CDR3 amino acids: CASSPVLRGSQETQYF. CDR3 bases read: TGTGCCAGCAGCCCTGTTTTGCGGGGAAGCCAAGAGACG.

About this clone: The read falls 3 residues short of the CDR3 end, and the missing part is taken from the germline J gene. V is TRBV18 and J is TRBJ1-2; D may be TRBD1 (5 bases). CDR1 is KGHSH, CDR2 LQKENI, per germline. The CDR3 spans 13 residues. CDR3: CASSPRETDTYTF. CDR3 DNA (partial): TGTGCCAGCTCACCCAGGGAAACAGATACC. Full variable domain (rest looked up from reference TRBV18 and TRBJ1-2): NAGVMQNPRHLVRRRGQEARLRCSPMKGHSHVYWYRQLPEEGLKFMVYLQKENIIDESGMPKERFSAEFPKEGPSILRIQQVVRGDSAAYFCASSPRETDTYTFGSGTRLTVV.

With respect to this clone: The DNA ends 3 residues before the CDR3 does, and the rest of the CDR3 is filled in from the germline J gene. The sample contains more than one DNA sequence encoding this CDR3. The chain uses TRBV18 and TRBJ2-1, with 9 bases identical to TRBD2. Trimming cost V 6 bases and J 0 bases; bases outside gene matches: 12. CDR1 KGHSH and CDR2 LQKENI come from the germline V gene. This CDR3 region has 18 residues. Here the CDR3 reads CASSPPEAGGSSYNEQFF. The CDR3 bases that were read are TGTGCCAGCTCCCCGCCCGAGGCGGGAGGGAGCTCCTACAATGAG. The whole variable domain, filled in from reference TRBV18 and TRBJ2-1, reads NAGVMQNPRHLVRRRGQEARLRCSPMKGHSHVYWYRQLPEEGLKFMVYLQKENIIDESGMPKERFSAEFPKEGPSILRIQQVVRGDSAAYFCASSPPEAGGSSYNEQFFGPGTRLTVL.

Points on this clone: Sequencing ends 3 residues short of the CDR3 end; the germline J gene provides the rest. V gene TRBV7-3 combines with J gene TRBJ1-1, with D unclear. Germline CDR1 is SGHTA and CDR2 is FQGTGA. The CDR3 contains 13 residues. The V end lost 9 bases, the J end lost 1 base, and 12 bases lay between the germline ends. CDR3 protein: CARPAGGNTEAFF. CDR3 DNA (partial): TGTGCCAGACCGGCGGGAGGGAACACTGAA.

Comment on this clone: Sequencing ends 3 residues short of the CDR3 end; the germline J gene provides the rest. V and J are TRBV7-2 and TRBJ2-1; 8 bases are shared with TRBD2. CDR1 and CDR2 (germline): SGHTA, FQGNSA. The J segment lost 0 bases and the V segment lost 0 bases, leaving 7 bases of the junction unmatched. This CDR3 comprises 18 residues. Incomplete CDR3 DNA: TGTGCCAGCAGCTTAGCGGCCTCGGCGGGAGGCTCCTACAATGAG. Encoded protein: CASSLAASAGGSYNE. The whole CDR3 is CASSLAASAGGSYNEQFF.